Presented here are 21 T cell receptor beta chains from one specimen sequenced in a study of blood T cell repertoires in COVID-19. The table came from immunoSEQ multiplex PCR; TCRdb's copy has only in-frame clones and leaves some out. The table shows 250,000 to 300,000 clones, with roughly nine tenths occurring only once. The specimen sequenced was peripheral blood. These receptors came from a woman aged 50 to 60 who had recovered from COVID-19.

The chain couples TRBV6-5 to TRBJ1-3; D ambiguous. V lost 7 bases and J lost 3, with 16 bases in between. The CDR3 contains 15 residues. Germline CDR1 MNHEY, CDR2 SVGAGI. The CDR3 region has the DNA TGTGCCAGCAATGGGTTCTCGGCAGGTGGAAACACCATATATTTT. This sequence encodes CASNGFSAGGNTIYF.

The genes are TRBV4-3 and TRBJ2-5; 8 nucleotides agree with TRBD2. In germline, CDR1 is LGHNA, CDR2 YSLEER. This CDR3 has 16 residues. The junction had 6 bases not matched to a gene; V was cut back by 2 bases and J by 1 base. CDR3 bases: TGCGCCAGCAGCCAATATGGCGGGGGGACCCAAGAGACCCAGTACTTC. It is translated as CASSQYGGGTQETQYF.

This clone has a handful of counts. This chain uses TRBV3-1 (or the pseudogene TRBV3-2) with TRBJ2-5; TRBD2 matches at 7 bases. The V gene end was trimmed by 3 bases and the J gene end by 4 bases; junction bases not matched to a gene: 8. The CDR3 has 15 residues. Germline V gives CDR1 LGHDT, CDR2 YNNKEL (reference sequence). In DNA form, the CDR3 reads TGTGCCAGCAGCCAGACCGGGAGGAACTCAGAGACCCAGTACTTC. Amino acids: CASSQTGRNSETQYF.

The chain joins TRBV5-4 to TRBJ1-3, with no clear D. The V gene's germline CDR1 is SGHNT and CDR2 YYREEE (reference sequence). V was pared by 3 bases and J by 0 bases, with 10 bases between. The CDR3 is 15 amino acids. CDR3 in amino acids: CASSSGRDSGNTIYF. CDR3 nucleotide sequence: TGTGCCAGCAGCTCTGGACGGGACTCTGGAAACACCATATATTTT.

The CDR3 here is CASSSGTGRNTEAFF. The CDR3 DNA sequence: TGTGCCAGCAGCTCCGGGACAGGGCGGAACACTGAAGCTTTCTTT. The chain uses TRBV5-5 and TRBJ1-1, with 9 positions matching TRBD1. This CDR3 spans 15 amino acids. Germline CDR1 SGHKS, CDR2 YYEKEE (reference sequence). J was trimmed by 1 base and V by 3 bases; bases with no gene match: 4.

The genes are TRBV7-2 and TRBJ1-1, with 7 bases identical to TRBD1. The V gene end was trimmed by 5 bases and the J gene end by 10 bases; junction bases not matched to a gene: 13. Germline V gives CDR1 SGHTA, CDR2 FQGNSA. The CDR3 consists of 14 residues. CDR3 region: CASSPRQGVLLAFF. As DNA, the CDR3 is TGTGCCAGCAGCCCCCGACAGGGCGTCTTGTTAGCTTTCTTT.

The chain combines TRBV5-1 with TRBJ2-3; TRBD1 matches at 10 bases. Germline V gene data show CDR1 as SGHRS and CDR2 as YFSETQ. V lost 7 bases, J lost 2 bases, and 4 bases stayed unmatched. CDR3 length: 14 residues. In DNA, the CDR3 is TGCGCCAGCGCGGGACAGGGGTACACAGATACGCAGTATTTT. Its protein is CASAGQGYTDTQYF.

The sample holds one count of this clone. The chain uses TRBV28 and TRBJ1-5; D uncertain. V lost 4 bases and J lost 2, with 18 bases in between. Germline lookup yields CDR1 MDHEN and CDR2 SYDVKM. The CDR3 consists of 17 residues. This CDR3 reads CASSCPLRRDCNQPQHF. The CDR3 DNA sequence: TGTGCCAGCAGTTGCCCTCTCCGTCGGGATTGCAATCAGCCCCAGCATTTT.

The CDR3: CASSRVLKTGNTIYF. The CDR3 coding sequence is TGTGCCAGCAGTCGCGTTCTTAAGACTGGAAACACCATATATTTT. This chain uses TRBV6-2 or TRBV6-3 with TRBJ1-3; no clear D. V gave up 5 bases and J gave up 2 bases, with 13 bases separating them. CDR3 length: 15 residues. Germline-derived CDR1 and CDR2 are MNHEY and SVGEGT.

This chain connects TRBV28 to TRBJ1-2, with 10 bases fitting TRBD1. From germline, CDR1 is MDHEN and CDR2 SYDVKM. The CDR3 length is 15 residues. V lost 6 bases and J lost 5; bases outside the gene matches: 9. The CDR3 is CASRGGDRGDYGYTF. The CDR3 region has the DNA TGTGCCAGCAGGGGGGGGGACAGGGGAGATTATGGCTACACCTTC.

V is TRBV28 and J is TRBJ2-1; no clear D. From germline, CDR1 is MDHEN and CDR2 SYDVKM. Trimming left V 2 bases short and J 5 bases short, with 7 bases between. The CDR3 loop spans 13 amino acids. The CDR3 region is CASSLDSNNEQFF. The CDR3 bases are TGTGCCAGCAGTTTAGACTCAAACAATGAGCAGTTCTTC. Together with reference TRBV28 and TRBJ2-1, the CDR3 gives the full variable domain: DVKVTQSSRYLVKRTGEKVFLECVQDMDHENMFWYRQDPGLGLRLIYFSYDVKMKEKGDIPEGYSVSREKKERFSLILESASTNQTSMYLCASSLDSNNEQFFGPGTRLTVL.

The J gene is TRBJ2-3, the V gene TRBV9, with TRBD2 identical over 8 bases. The CDR3 runs to 17 residues. Germline V lookup: CDR1 SGDLS, CDR2 YYNGEE. V dropped 4 bases and J dropped 0; count of bases not matched to a gene: 10. CDR3 sequence reads: CASSSKLRGGSTDTQYF. Here the CDR3 DNA reads TGTGCCAGCAGCTCAAAGCTTCGGGGGGGTAGCACAGATACGCAGTATTTT.

The chain is built from TRBV11-2 and TRBJ2-6; 7 bases are shared with TRBD2. Germline V gene data show CDR1 as SGHAT and CDR2 as FQNNGV. CDR3 length equals 15 residues. The V gene end was trimmed by 5 bases and the J gene end by 12 bases; junction bases not matched to a gene: 13. This chain's CDR3 is CASSPLGRERGVLTF. The DNA of the CDR3 is TGTGCCAGCAGCCCCCTGGGGCGGGAGAGAGGCGTCCTGACTTTC.

The chain joins TRBV5-1 to TRBJ1-4; possible D gene TRBD1, 5 bases. CDR1 and CDR2 (germline): SGHRS, YFSETQ. This CDR3 is 15 amino acids long. Trimming cost V 3 bases and J 8 bases, with 17 bases left between them. In DNA form, the CDR3 reads TGCGCCAGCAGCTCGTGGGGTTTGGGGCAGGAAAAACTGTTTTTT. Protein product: CASSSWGLGQEKLFF.

This clone was recorded a few times. This chain links TRBV27 with TRBJ1-6; D is perhaps TRBD1 (5 bases). The CDR3 covers 17 residues. V lost 3 bases and J lost 2, with 14 bases in between. CDR1 and CDR2 from the germline V gene are MNHEY and SMNVEV (reference sequence). DNA for the CDR3: TGTGCCAGCAGTTTGCAGGGTCCTCAAACCTATAATTCACCCCTCCACTTT. Translated: CASSLQGPQTYNSPLHF.

V usage is TRBV5-4 and J usage is TRBJ1-3, with a weak D call TRBD1 (6 bases). The V end was cut by 3 bases, the J end by 4 bases, with 11 bases between. The CDR3 spans 14 residues. Germline CDR1 is SGHNT and CDR2 is YYREEE (reference sequence). CDR3 DNA: TGTGCCAGCAGCTCCGGGACACTCGGAAACACCATATATTTT. It is translated as CASSSGTLGNTIYF.

In DNA, the CDR3 is TGCAGCGTTGAAGATTGGGGGGAGGGTCATGGCTACACCTTC. Protein sequence: CSVEDWGEGHGYTF. V is TRBV29-1 and J is TRBJ1-2; a possible D gene is TRBD1 (5 bases). The CDR3 extends over 14 amino acids. The V and J ends lost 0 bases and 6 bases respectively, with 14 bases between them. The germline V gene has CDR1 SQVTM and CDR2 ANQGSEA.

The V gene is TRBV3-1 (or the pseudogene TRBV3-2), the J gene TRBJ2-7; 12 bases agree with TRBD2. Trimming took 4 bases from V and 4 from J; bases not matched to a gene: 8. CDR1 and CDR2 from the germline V gene are LGHDT and YNNKEL (reference sequence). The CDR3 runs 16 residues. The DNA for the CDR3 is TGTGCCAGCAGCCGAGGACTAGCGGGATATGGGTACGAGCAGTACTTC. This encodes CASSRGLAGYGYEQYF.

This chain links TRBV6-2 or TRBV6-3 with TRBJ1-5; weak D call: TRBD1 (5 bases). The CDR3 is 17 residues long. V was clipped by 5 bases and J by 1 base, with 18 bases between them. Germline lookup yields CDR1 MNHEY and CDR2 SVGEGT. CDR3 residues: CASSTSWGGSSNQPQHF. The CDR3 coding sequence is TGTGCCAGCAGTACTTCTTGGGGGGGGAGCAGCAATCAGCCCCAGCATTTT.

This chain uses TRBV7-3 with TRBJ2-1; D not resolved. CDR3 length: 16 residues. Per germline, CDR1 SGHTA and CDR2 FQGTGA. The germline V and J ends were trimmed by 5 bases and 0 bases, with 14 bases remaining between them. Here the CDR3 reads CASSPPGPSSYNEQFF. CDR3 nucleotides: TGTGCCAGCAGCCCCCCAGGCCCGAGCTCCTACAATGAGCAGTTCTTC.

The chain carries TRBV28 and TRBJ2-1; D is uncertain. Germline V CDR1 and CDR2: MDHEN, SYDVKM. The CDR3 runs to 14 residues. The V gene lost 3 bases and the J gene lost 6 bases, with 12 bases spanning the gap. The CDR3 DNA follows: TGTGCCAGCAGTTTTACCCTAGTGTTCAATGAGCAGTTCTTC. Its translation: CASSFTLVFNEQFF.